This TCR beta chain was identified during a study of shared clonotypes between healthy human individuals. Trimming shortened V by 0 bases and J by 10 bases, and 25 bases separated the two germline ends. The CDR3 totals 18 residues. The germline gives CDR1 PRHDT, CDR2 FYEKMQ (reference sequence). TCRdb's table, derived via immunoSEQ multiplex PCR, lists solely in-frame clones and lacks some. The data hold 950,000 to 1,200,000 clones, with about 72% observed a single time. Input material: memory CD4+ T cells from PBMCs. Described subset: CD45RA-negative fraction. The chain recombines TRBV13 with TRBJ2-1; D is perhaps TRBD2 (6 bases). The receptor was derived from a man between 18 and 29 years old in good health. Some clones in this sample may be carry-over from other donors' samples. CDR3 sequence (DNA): TGTGCCAGCAGCTTAGGCTATATGTCCCAGGCCGGGACTGGGGAGCAGTTCTTC. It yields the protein CASSLGYMSQAGTGEQFF.